This T cell receptor (beta chain) came from a study of cytomegalovirus exposure and HLA in healthy donors. About the research overall: In a previous analysis, 110 million or so unique TCR beta sequences were found from some 180 million T cells. Study outcomes and limitations: In an earlier analysis, productive rearrangement rates for most beta V segments clustered near 87% or 30%. It was taken for granted in presence/absence analyses that sequencing depth across donors was roughly uniform. Rarity characterized most TCR sequences, yet some public TCRs appeared in many donors.

The PCR was carried out with 60 Vbeta primers and 13 Jbeta primers. Only in-frame clones appear in the TCRdb table, and some are missing; sequencing was by immunoSEQ multiplex PCR. The sample consists of 99,000 or so clones, approximately 80% of them appearing once. As concerns this clone: Its antigen is as yet unknown.

The source of this sequence is a man younger than 45 in good health and CMV-seronegative. Sequenced: PBMCs.

The CDR3 DNA is TGCAGCGTTGAAGGGGACAGGGAAGAGACCCAGTACTTC. It yields the protein CSVEGDREETQYF. The V call is TRBV29-1, the J call TRBJ2-5; TRBD1 matches at 9 bases. J lost 3 bases, V lost 1 base, and 0 bases had no gene match. CDR1 and CDR2 from the germline V gene are SQVTM and ANQGSEA. There are 13 residues in the CDR3.